Sequencing of this TCR beta chain was carried out in a study of identical twins. The CDR3 consists of 14 residues. Per germline, CDR1 MNHNS and CDR2 SASEGT. In the case of this clonotype: Antigen unknown. An end of the junction does not agree with germline; a read error may underlie this.

Study-wide results and limits: Invariant cells of the MAIT and iNKT types might have partly distorted the zero-insertion analyses.

TCRdb ran MiXCR on the 5' RACE reads and lists one entry per CDR3 protein. The sample has fewer than 800,000 distinct CDR3 sequences; around 7.5% are singletons. In addition, the sample was reused for a study of yellow fever vaccine responses in identical twins.

This receptor was identified in a woman under 30 in good health. The sample was PBMCs. The rearrangement joins TRBV6-1 to TRBJ2-2; 7 bases fit TRBD1. In DNA, the CDR3 is TGTGTCAGCAGACTGGGACAGTACACCGGGGAGCTGTTTTTT. This translates into CVSRLGQYTGELFF.